Many counts were recorded for the clone carrying this TCR beta chain. Trimming took off 7 bases at V and 1 base at J, with 16 bases between the two ends. Germline CDR1 and CDR2: SQVTM and ANQGSEA. The CDR3 runs to 14 residues. TCRdb processed the 5' RACE reads anew with MiXCR; each CDR3 protein has one entry. The sample records a few hundred thousand distinct CDR3 sequences, roughly 3% being singletons. The data originate from a study of T cells after yellow fever vaccination. Sample: CD4+ T cells sorted from PBMCs, taken 10 days after the yellow fever booster vaccination. This receptor was identified in a man aged 18 to 35 who received the YFV17D yellow fever vaccine. V usage is TRBV29-1 and J usage is TRBJ1-1; maybe TRBD1 (6 bases). The CDR3 loop reads CSAARGGTNTEAFF. The DNA of the CDR3 is TGCAGCGCTGCTAGGGGGGGAACGAACACTGAAGCTTTCTTT. Based on the CDR3 plus reference TRBV29-1 and TRBJ1-1, the full variable domain is SAVISQKPSRDICQRGTSLTIQCQVDSQVTMMFWYRQQPGQSLTLIATANQGSEATYESGFVIDKFPISRPNLTFSTLTVSNMSPEDSSIYLCSAARGGTNTEAFFGQGTRLTVV.